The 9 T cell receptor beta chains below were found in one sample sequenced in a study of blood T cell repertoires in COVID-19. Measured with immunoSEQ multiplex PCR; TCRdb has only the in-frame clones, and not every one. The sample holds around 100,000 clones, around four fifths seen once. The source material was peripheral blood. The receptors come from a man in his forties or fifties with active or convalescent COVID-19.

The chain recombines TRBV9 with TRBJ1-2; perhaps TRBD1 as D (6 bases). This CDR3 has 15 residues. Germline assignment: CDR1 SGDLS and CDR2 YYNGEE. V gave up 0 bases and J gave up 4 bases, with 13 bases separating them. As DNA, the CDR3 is TGTGCCAGCAGCGTAGGAGGGGACACCACCTATGGCTACACCTTC. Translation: CASSVGGDTTYGYTF.

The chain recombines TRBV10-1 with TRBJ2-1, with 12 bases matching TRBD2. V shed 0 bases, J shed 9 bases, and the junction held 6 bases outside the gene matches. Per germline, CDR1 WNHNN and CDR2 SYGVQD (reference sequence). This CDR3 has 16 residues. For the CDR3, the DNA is TGCGCCAGCAGTGAGTCGACTAGCGGGAGTCGGCGTGAGCAGTTCTTC. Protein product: CASSESTSGSRREQFF.

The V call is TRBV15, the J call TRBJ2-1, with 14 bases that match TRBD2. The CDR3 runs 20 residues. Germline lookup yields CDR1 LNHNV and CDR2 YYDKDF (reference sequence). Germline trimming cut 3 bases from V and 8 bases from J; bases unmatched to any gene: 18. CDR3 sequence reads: CATSSAGIPGLAGVSDEQFF. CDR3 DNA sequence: TGTGCCACCAGCAGCGCAGGCATACCGGGACTAGCGGGAGTGAGCGATGAGCAGTTCTTC. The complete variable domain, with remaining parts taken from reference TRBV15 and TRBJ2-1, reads DAMVIQNPRYQVTQFGKPVTLSCSQTLNHNVMYWYQQKSSQAPKLLFHYYDKDFNNEADTPDNFQSRRPNTSFCFLDIRSPGLGDTAMYLCATSSAGIPGLAGVSDEQFFGPGTRLTVL.

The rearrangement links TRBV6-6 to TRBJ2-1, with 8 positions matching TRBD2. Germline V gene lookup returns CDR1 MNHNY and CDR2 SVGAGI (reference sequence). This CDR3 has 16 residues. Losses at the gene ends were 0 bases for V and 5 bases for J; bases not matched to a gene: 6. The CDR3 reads CASSYSGSGRNNEQFF. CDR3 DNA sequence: TGTGCCAGCAGTTACTCGGGCAGCGGGAGAAACAATGAGCAGTTCTTC.

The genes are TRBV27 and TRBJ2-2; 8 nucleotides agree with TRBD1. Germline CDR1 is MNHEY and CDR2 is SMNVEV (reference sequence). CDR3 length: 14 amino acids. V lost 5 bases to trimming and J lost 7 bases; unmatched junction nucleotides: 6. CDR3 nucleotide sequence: TGTGCCAGCAGTCGGCAGGGGGCGATCGGGGAGCTGTTTTTT. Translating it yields CASSRQGAIGELFF.

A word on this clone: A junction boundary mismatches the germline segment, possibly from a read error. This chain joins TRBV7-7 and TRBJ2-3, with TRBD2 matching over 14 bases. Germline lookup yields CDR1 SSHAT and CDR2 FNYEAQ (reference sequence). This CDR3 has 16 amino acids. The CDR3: CASSPGLAGGTDTQYF. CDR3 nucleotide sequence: TGTGCTAGCAGCCCGGGACTAGCGGGAGGCACAGATACGCAGTATTTT.

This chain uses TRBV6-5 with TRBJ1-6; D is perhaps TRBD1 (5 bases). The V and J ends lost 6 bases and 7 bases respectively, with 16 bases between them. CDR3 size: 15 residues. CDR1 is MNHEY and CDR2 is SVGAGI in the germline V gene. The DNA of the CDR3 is TGTGCCAGCAGGGGGGGGATTTCGAGGAATTCACCCCTCCACTTT. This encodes CASRGGISRNSPLHF.

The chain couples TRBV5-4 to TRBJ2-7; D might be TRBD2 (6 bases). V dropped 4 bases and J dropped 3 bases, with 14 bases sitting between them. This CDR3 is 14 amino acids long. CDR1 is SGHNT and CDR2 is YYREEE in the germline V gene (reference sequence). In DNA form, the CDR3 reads TGTGCCAGCAGCACCGACGGGACTTTCTACGAGCAGTACTTC. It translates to CASSTDGTFYEQYF.

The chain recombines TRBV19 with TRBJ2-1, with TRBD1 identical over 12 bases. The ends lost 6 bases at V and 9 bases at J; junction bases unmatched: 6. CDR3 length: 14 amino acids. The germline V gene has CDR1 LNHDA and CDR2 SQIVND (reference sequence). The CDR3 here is CASSPGTGGFEQFF. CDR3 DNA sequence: TGTGCCAGTAGCCCCGGGACAGGGGGCTTTGAGCAGTTCTTC. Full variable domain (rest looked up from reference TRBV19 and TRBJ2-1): DGGITQSPKYLFRKEGQNVTLSCEQNLNHDAMYWYRQDPGQGLRLIYYSQIVNDFQKGDIAEGYSVSREKKESFPLTVTSAQKNPTAFYLCASSPGTGGFEQFFGPGTRLTVL.